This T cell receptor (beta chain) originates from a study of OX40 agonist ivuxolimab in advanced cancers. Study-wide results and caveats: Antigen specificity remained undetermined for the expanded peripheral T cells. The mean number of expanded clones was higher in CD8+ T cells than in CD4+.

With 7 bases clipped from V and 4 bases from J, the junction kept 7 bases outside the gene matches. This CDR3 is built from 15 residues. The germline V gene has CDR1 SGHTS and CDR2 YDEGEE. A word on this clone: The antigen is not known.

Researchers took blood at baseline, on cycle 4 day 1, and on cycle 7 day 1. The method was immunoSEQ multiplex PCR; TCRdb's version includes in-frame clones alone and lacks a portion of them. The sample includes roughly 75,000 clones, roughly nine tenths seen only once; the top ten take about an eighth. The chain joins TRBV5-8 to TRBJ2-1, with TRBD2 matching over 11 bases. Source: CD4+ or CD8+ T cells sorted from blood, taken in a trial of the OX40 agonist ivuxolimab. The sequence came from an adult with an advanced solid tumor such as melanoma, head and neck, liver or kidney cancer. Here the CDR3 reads CASAFGTSGYNEQFF. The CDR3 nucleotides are TGTGCCAGCGCCTTCGGGACTAGCGGATACAATGAGCAGTTCTTC.